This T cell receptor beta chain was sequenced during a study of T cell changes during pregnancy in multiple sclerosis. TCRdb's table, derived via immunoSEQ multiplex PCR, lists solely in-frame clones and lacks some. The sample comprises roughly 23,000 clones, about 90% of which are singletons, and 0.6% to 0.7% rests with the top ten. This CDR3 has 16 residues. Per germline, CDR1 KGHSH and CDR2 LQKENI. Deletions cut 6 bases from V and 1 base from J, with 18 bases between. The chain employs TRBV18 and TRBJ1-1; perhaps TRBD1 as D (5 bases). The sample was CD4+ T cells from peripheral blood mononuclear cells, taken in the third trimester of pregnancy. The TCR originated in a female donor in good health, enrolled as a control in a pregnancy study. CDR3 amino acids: CASSLKEGWSNTEAFF. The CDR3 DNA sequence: TGTGCCAGCTCCCTCAAGGAGGGGTGGTCGAACACTGAAGCTTTCTTT.